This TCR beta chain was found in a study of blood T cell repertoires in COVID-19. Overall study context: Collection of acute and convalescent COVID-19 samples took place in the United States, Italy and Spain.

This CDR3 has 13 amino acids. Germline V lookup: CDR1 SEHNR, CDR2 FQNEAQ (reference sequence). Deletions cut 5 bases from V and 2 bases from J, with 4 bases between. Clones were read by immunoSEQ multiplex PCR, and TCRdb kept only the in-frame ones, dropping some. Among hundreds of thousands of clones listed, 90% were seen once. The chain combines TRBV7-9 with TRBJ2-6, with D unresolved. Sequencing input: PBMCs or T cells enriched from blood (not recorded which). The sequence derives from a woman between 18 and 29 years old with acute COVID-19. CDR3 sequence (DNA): TGTGCCAGCAGCACAACTGGGGCCAACGTCCTGACTTTC. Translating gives CASSTTGANVLTF.